This T cell receptor beta chain was sequenced for a study of T cell repertoires in cytomegalovirus infection. This clonotype was seen more than once but under ten times. TCRdb re-analysed the reads in MiXCR, keeping a single row per CDR3 protein. The data hold about 310,000 distinct CDR3 sequences, with around a sixth observed a single time. In germline, CDR1 is SEHNR, CDR2 FQNEAQ (reference sequence). Trimming pared 5 bases from V and 2 bases from J, leaving 19 bases between. The CDR3 length is 16 residues. This TCR was sampled from a human donor in good health (CMV status not recorded). Some clones in this sample may be carry-over from other donors' samples. The rearrangement joins TRBV7-9 to TRBJ2-7; tentatively, D is TRBD2 (5 bases). Sequencing was carried out using PBMCs. CDR3 sequence reads: CASSTLRGVRTYEQYF. The CDR3 nucleotides are TGTGCCAGCAGCACCCTTCGGGGAGTGCGGACCTACGAGCAGTACTTC.